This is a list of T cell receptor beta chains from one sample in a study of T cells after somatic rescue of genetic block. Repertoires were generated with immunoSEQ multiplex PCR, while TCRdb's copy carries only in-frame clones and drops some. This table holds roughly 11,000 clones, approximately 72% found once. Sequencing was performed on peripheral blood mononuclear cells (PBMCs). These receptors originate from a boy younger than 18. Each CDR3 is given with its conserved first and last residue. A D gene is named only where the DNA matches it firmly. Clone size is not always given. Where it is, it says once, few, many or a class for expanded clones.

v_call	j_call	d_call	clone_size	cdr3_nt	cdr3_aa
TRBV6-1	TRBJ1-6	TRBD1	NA	TGTGCCAGCAGGGGACAGGGTTTTTCTTCACCCCTCCACTTT	CASRGQGFSSPLHF
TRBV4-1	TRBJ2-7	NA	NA	TGCGCCAGCAGCCAAGCTGGGGGCGCTCGGGCCTACGAGCAGTACTTC	CASSQAGGARAYEQYF
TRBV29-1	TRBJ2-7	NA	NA	TGCAGCGTTATGGCCGACCTAGGTTACGAGCAGTACTTC	CSVMADLGYEQYF
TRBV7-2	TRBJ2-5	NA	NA	TGTGCCAGCAGCTTAGATTCGGAGACCCAGTACTTC	CASSLDSETQYF
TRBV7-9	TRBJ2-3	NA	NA	TGTGCCAGCAGCTCCGTAGGGACTTCCGTGGATACGCAGTATTTT	CASSSVGTSVDTQYF
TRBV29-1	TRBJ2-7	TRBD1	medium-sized	TGCAGCGTTGTATGGGACAGCTCCTACGAGCAGTACTTC	CSVVWDSSYEQYF
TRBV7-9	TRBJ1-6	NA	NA	TGTGCCAGCAGCCCAACAGGTTCCACCTATAATTCACCCCTCCACTTT	CASSPTGSTYNSPLHF
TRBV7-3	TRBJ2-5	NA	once	TGTGCCAGCAGCCCGGACGCCCGAGAGACCCAGTACTTC	CASSPDARETQYF
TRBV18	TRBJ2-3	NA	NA	TGTGCCAGCTCACCCGACTTATCCGCAGATACGCAGTATTTT	CASSPDLSADTQYF
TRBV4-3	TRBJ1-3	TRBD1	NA	TGCGCCAGCAGCCAAGCCCTGACAGGGAACTCTGGAAACACCATATATTTT	CASSQALTGNSGNTIYF
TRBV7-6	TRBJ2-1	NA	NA	TGTGCCAGCAGCTTTTCAGAGGGGAATGAGCAGTTCTTC	CASSFSEGNEQFF
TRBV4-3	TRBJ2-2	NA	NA	TGCGCCAGCAGCCAAGTTTCCGGGGGCACCGGGGAGCTGTTTTTT	CASSQVSGGTGELFF
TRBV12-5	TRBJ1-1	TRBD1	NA	TGTGCTAGTGGTTTGGCCATAACGCAGGGGGTCCCTGAAGCTTTCTTT	CASGLAITQGVPEAFF
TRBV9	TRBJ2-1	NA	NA	TGTGCCAGCAGCGGCCGGGGGAGTGAGCAGTTCTTC	CASSGRGSEQFF
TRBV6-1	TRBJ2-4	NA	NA	TGTGCCAGCAGTGAAGCGCTTCGGCAGGGCTTTTACATTCAGTACTTC	CASSEALRQGFYIQYF
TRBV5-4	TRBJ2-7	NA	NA	TGTGCCAGCAGCCTGGGAGGAGGCGGGGTGATCTACGAGCAGTACTTC	CASSLGGGGVIYEQYF
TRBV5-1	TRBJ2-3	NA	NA	TGCGTCAGCAGCCTTGGGGGCACAGATACGCAGTATTTT	CVSSLGGTDTQYF
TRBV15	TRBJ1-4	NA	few	TGTGCCACCAGCAGAGATTTACCAAGGGGGGGAAATGAAAAACTGTTTTTT	CATSRDLPRGGNEKLFF
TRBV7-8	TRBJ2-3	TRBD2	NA	TGTGCCAGCAGCTTTTTACGGGAGGGGGCAGATACGCAGTATTTT	CASSFLREGADTQYF
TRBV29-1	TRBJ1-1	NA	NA	TGCAGCGTTGAGGGGACTGAAGCTTTCTTT	CSVEGTEAFF
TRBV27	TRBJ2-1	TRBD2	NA	TGTGCCAGCAGCCAGGGACTAGCGGGAGTCAATGAGCAGTTCTTC	CASSQGLAGVNEQFF
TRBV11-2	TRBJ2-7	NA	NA	TGTGCCAGCAGCTCCCCGCCGCAGTCCTACGAGCAGTACTTC	CASSSPPQSYEQYF
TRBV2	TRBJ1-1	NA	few	TGTGCCAGCAAACAGCCCCTCGGGATGAACACTGAAGCTTTCTTT	CASKQPLGMNTEAFF
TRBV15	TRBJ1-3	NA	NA	TGTGCCACCAGCAGAGATCGGGGAAACACCATATATTTT	CATSRDRGNTIYF
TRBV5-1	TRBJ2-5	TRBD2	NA	TGCGCCAGCAGCTTAGCGGGAAAAGAGACCCAGTACTTC	CASSLAGKETQYF
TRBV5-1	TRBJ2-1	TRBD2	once	TGCACCAGCGCAAGCGGGGACGCCTACAATGAGCAGTTCTTC	CTSASGDAYNEQFF
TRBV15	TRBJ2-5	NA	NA	TGTGCCACCAGCAGAGACACAATCACGCAGACCCAGTACTTC	CATSRDTITQTQYF
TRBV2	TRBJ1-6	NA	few	TGTGCCAGCAGTATCGGGGTTAATTCACCCCTCCACTTT	CASSIGVNSPLHF
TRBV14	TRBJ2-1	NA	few	TGTGCCAGCAGCCAACAATTCGGAAAGGGGACCTACAATGAGCAGTTCTTC	CASSQQFGKGTYNEQFF
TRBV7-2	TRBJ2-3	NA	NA	TGTGCCAGCAGGGAGGGCCTAAATACGCAGTATTTT	CASREGLNTQYF
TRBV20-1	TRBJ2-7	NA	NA	TGCAGTGCTAGAGAAGTGGGAGAGCAGTACTTC	CSAREVGEQYF
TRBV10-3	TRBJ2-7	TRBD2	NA	TGTGCCATCAGTGATCTGACTAGCGCTCCGTCCTACGAGCAGTACTTC	CAISDLTSAPSYEQYF
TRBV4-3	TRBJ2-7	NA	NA	TGCGCCAGCAGCCAAGTCGCCGGCGGAACGGGGTTCGAGCAGTACTTC	CASSQVAGGTGFEQYF
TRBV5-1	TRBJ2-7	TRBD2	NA	TGCGCCAGCAGCTTGCGATCAGCGGGGGGTAACTACGAGCAGTACTTC	CASSLRSAGGNYEQYF